This is a list of T cell receptor beta chains from one sample in a study of shared clonotypes between healthy human individuals. The repertoire was sequenced with immunoSEQ multiplex PCR; TCRdb's copy has only in-frame clones and lacks some. The table lists approximately 980,000 clones, about 80% of them singletons. The sample comprised memory CD4+ T cells sorted from blood. The receptors originated from a man aged 18 to 29 in good health. The CDR3 runs from the conserved cysteine through the conserved F or W.

J gene | V gene | CDR3 protein
TRBJ2-3 | TRBV7-3 | CASSPNGGDTQYF
TRBJ1-2 | TRBV28 | CASSSHRQAFYGYTF
TRBJ2-3 | TRBV6-5 | CASSYGVFTDTQYF
TRBJ1-5 | TRBV11-2 | CASSFQADNQPQHF
TRBJ1-6 | TRBV27 | CASSLSQGANSPLHF
TRBJ1-2 | TRBV10-2 | CASSAGTGYGYTF
TRBJ1-2 | TRBV4-2 | CASSPPTGGGTIYGYTF
TRBJ1-1 | TRBV28 | CASSKVKGGWGVTEAFF
TRBJ2-3 | TRBV13 | CASSFVARGHTDTQYF
TRBJ1-2 | TRBV6-1 | CASSGARGYGYTF
TRBJ2-3 | TRBV7-6 | CASSQPVAGGTDTQYF
TRBJ2-3 | TRBV27 | CASKKEGGPSDTQYF
TRBJ1-1 | TRBV7-2 | CASSLKVTAEAFF
TRBJ1-6 | TRBV16 | CASQTGQTRNSPLHF
TRBJ2-1 | TRBV6-1 | CATCLAGFSYNEQFF
TRBJ1-2 | TRBV7-8 | CASSFKGDGYTF
TRBJ2-2 | TRBV18 | CASSRVFPTGERPNF
TRBJ1-3 | TRBV5-4 | CASSLAGVGNTIYF
TRBJ2-2 | TRBV11-3 | CASSLAGGPFTGELFF
TRBJ1-1 | TRBV6-6 | CASNLLGGLHTEAFF
TRBJ1-3 | TRBV30 | CAWSVTVSSGNTIYF
TRBJ2-1 | TRBV5-1 | CASSYDPGQGARDEQFF
TRBJ2-3 | TRBV10-3 | CAISDRQGTDTQYF
TRBJ2-7 | TRBV5-6 | CASSLWGGTKNIGEQYF
TRBJ1-2 | TRBV9 | CASSEPGNYGYTF
TRBJ1-1 | TRBV28 | CASSWAGVNTEAFF
TRBJ2-5 | TRBV4-1 | CASSQLGTRKETQYF
TRBJ1-2 | TRBV5-1 | CASSALTGDYGYTF
TRBJ2-7 | TRBV6-5 | CASSYSAGEYEQYF
TRBJ2-7 | TRBV7-2 | CASSPRGLTYEQYF
TRBJ1-4 | TRBV5-1 | CASSLFGVGEKLFF
TRBJ2-1 | TRBV18 | CASSPRGVNEQFF
TRBJ1-5 | TRBV9 | CASSEGSVSNQPQHF
TRBJ2-7 | TRBV2 | CASSVQGAGEQYF
TRBJ2-5 | TRBV2 | CASNSWRGAQETQYF
TRBJ1-3 | TRBV6-6 | CASRNDRERGNTIYF
TRBJ2-2 | TRBV7-9 | CASSPGVGEGTGELFF
TRBJ2-6 | TRBV30 | CAWSVTPSWSGANVLTF
TRBJ2-4 | TRBV28 | CASTGLLAKNIQYF
TRBJ1-1 | TRBV30 | CAWSQSQGEAFF
TRBJ2-2 | TRBV21-1 | CASSRLRGTHGELFF
TRBJ1-4 | TRBV7-9 | CASSPRQGTNEKLFF
TRBJ1-2 | TRBV7-2 | CASSLGPSQGGTGSYGYTF
TRBJ2-1 | TRBV11-2 | CASSLGVVGRRFF
TRBJ2-7 | TRBV6-5 | CASSPQGLAGGEQYF
TRBJ2-3 | TRBV2 | CASSGDSLYTQYF
TRBJ2-5 | TRBV4-3 | CASSQTGAETQYF
TRBJ2-3 | TRBV5-3 | CARSLVDRSSGTSTDTQYF
TRBJ1-3 | TRBV5-6 | CASSPPTGNTIYF
TRBJ2-7 | TRBV7-2 | CASSLRQGVLEQYF
TRBJ2-3 | TRBV10-1 | CASSSGSTDTQYF
TRBJ2-7 | TRBV6-5 | CASSSRVHEQYF
TRBJ2-2 | TRBV10-3 | CAISLDNTNTGELFF